Detailed here is one T cell receptor (beta chain). Antigen specificity is unknown. The data were obtained in a study of T cells in Graves' hyperthyroidism and ophthalmopathy. Points from the study as a whole: The model anticipated ophthalmopathy a median around six months pre-onset. Ophthalmopathy and stable hyperthyroidism were told apart by a 13 V-J model.

The diagnostic basis comprised clinical symptoms, serum thyroxine and TRAb, thyroid ultrasound and orbital computed tomography. This CDR3 contains 15 residues. Per the germline V gene, CDR1 is SGHTA and CDR2 is FQGNSA. V shed 4 bases and J 2 bases; nucleotides not matched to a gene: 6. Researchers took RNA transcripts and amplified the TCR beta CDR3 regions from them. TCR CDR3 underwent first-round RT-PCR with the HTBI primer set. TCRdb reprocessed the multiplex PCR reads via MiXCR and lists one record per CDR3 protein. Here the sample spans approximately 410,000 distinct CDR3 sequences, roughly 15% being singletons.

Sequencing was performed on blood. The rearrangement joins TRBV7-2 to TRBJ2-7; 9 nucleotides match TRBD1. The clonotype originates from a man in his late teens or twenties with Graves' ophthalmopathy. CDR3 sequence: CASSSPTGGAYEQYF. CDR3 in DNA: TGTGCCAGCAGCTCCCCAACAGGGGGCGCCTACGAGCAGTACTTC.